Sequencing of this T cell receptor (beta chain) was carried out in a study of OX40 agonist ivuxolimab in advanced cancers. General study findings and limits: Patients who responded partially at 0.1-3.0 mg/kg showed clonal expansion ranking among the lowest.

About this clone: The antigen remains undetermined.

Profiled with immunoSEQ multiplex PCR; TCRdb holds only in-frame clones, not every one. The sample lists about 81,000 clones; about 80% were seen once. Trimming cost V 8 bases and J 2 bases, with 15 bases left between them. The CDR3 consists of 14 residues. CDR1 is LNHDA, CDR2 SQIVND, per germline (reference sequence). The gene calls are TRBV19 and TRBJ2-5; no clear D gene. The sample consisted of CD4+ or CD8+ T cells sorted from blood, taken in a trial of the OX40 agonist ivuxolimab. The clonotype originates from an adult with an advanced solid tumor such as melanoma, head and neck, liver or kidney cancer. In DNA, the CDR3 is TGTGCCAGTCTCCTCTGGACCGGACAAGAGACCCAGTACTTC. Protein: CASLLWTGQETQYF.